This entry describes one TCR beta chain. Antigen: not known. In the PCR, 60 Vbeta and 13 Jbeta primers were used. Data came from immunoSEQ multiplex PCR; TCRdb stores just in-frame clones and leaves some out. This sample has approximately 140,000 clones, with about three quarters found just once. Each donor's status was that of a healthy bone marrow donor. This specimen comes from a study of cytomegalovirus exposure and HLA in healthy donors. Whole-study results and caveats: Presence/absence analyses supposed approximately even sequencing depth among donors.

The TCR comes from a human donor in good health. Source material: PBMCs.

The CDR3 nucleotides are TGTGCCAGCAGTATTACAGGGGGTGGCACCGGGGAGCTGTTTTTT. Translating it yields CASSITGGGTGELFF. The chain employs TRBV25-1 and TRBJ2-2; 8 nucleotides align to TRBD1. Germline V gives CDR1 MGHDK, CDR2 SYGVNS. The length of the CDR3 is 15 residues. The V segment lost 5 bases and the J segment 4 bases; nucleotides outside the gene matches: 6. Supplemented by reference TRBV25-1 and TRBJ2-2, the full variable domain reads EADIYQTPRYLVIGTGKKITLECSQTMGHDKMYWYQQDPGMELHLIHYSYGVNSTEKGDLSSESTVSRIRTEHFPLTLESARPSHTSQYLCASSITGGGTGELFFGEGSRLTVL.